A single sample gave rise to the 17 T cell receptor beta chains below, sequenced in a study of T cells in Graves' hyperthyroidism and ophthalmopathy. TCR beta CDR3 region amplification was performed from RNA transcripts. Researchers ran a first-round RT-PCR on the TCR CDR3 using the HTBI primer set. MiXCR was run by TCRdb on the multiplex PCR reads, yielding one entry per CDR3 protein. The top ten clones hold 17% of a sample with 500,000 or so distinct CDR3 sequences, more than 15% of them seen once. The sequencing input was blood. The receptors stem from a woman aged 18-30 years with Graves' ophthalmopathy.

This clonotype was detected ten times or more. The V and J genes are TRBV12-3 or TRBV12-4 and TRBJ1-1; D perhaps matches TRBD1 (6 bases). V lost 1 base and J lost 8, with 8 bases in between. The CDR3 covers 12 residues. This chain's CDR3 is CASSLVDSEAFF. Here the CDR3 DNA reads TGTGCCAGCAGTTTAGTGGACAGCGAAGCTTTCTTT.

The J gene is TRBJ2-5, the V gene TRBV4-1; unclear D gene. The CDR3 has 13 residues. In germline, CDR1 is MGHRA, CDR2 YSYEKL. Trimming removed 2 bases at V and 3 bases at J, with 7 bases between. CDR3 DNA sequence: TGCGCCAGCAGCCAACCTGGGGAAGAGACCCAGTACTTC. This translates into CASSQPGEETQYF.

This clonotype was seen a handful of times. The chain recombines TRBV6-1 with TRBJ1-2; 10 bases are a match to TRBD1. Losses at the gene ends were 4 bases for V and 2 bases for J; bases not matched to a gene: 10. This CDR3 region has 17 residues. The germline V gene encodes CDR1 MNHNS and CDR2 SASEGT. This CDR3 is CASSAGSDRGLNYGYTF. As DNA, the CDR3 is TGTGCCAGCAGTGCTGGATCTGACAGGGGGCTAAACTATGGCTACACCTTC.

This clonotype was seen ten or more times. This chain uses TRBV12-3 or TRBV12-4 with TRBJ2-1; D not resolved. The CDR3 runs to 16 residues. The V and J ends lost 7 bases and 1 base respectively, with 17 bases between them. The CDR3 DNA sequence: TGTGCCAGCACCATTTTGACCCGATTTTCCTACAATGAGCAGTTCTTC. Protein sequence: CASTILTRFSYNEQFF.

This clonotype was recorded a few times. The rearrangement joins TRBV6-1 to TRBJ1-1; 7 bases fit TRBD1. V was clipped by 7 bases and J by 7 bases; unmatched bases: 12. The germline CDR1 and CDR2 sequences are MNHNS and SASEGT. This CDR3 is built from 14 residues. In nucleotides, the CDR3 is TGTGCCAGCACCCTAACAGGGGAAAGAAGTGAAGCTTTCTTT. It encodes CASTLTGERSEAFF.

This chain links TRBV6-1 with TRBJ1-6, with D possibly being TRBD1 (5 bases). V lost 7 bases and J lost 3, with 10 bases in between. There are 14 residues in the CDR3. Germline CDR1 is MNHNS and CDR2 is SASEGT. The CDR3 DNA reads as TGTGCCAGCACAGGGATCGGCTATAATTCACCCCTCCACTTT. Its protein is CASTGIGYNSPLHF.

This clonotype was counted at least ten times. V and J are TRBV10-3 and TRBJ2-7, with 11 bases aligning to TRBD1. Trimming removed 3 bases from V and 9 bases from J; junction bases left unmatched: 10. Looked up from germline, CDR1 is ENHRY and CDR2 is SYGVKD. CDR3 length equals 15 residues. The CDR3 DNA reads TGTGCCATCAGTGAACGGGACAGGGGGGCAGGTCGGCAGTACTTC. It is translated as CAISERDRGAGRQYF.

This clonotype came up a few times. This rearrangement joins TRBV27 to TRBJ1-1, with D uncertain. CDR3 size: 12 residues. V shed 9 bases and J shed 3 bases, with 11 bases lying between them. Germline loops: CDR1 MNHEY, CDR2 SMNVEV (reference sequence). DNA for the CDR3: TGTGCCAGTGGCCGCTTTCACACTGAAGCTTTCTTT. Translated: CASGRFHTEAFF.

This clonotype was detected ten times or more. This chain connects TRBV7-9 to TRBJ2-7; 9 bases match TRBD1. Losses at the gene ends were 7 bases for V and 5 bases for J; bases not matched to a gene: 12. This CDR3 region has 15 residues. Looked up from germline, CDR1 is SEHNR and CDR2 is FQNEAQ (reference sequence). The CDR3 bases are TGTGCCAGCACCCCCCGGGACAGGGATCCCCACGAGCAGTACTTC. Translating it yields CASTPRDRDPHEQYF.

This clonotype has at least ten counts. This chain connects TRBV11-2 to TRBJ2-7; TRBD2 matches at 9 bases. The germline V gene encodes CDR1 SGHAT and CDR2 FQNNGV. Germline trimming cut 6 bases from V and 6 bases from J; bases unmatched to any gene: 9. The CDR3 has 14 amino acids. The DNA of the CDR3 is TGTGCCAGCAGAACTACAGCGGGAGGTGGCGAGCAGTACTTC. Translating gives CASRTTAGGGEQYF.

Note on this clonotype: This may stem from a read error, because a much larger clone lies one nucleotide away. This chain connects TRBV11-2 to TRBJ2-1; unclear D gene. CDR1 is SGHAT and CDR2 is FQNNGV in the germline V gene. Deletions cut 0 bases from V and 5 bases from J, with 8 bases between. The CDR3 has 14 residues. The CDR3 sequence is CASSLDGQNNEQFF. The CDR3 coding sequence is TGTGCCAGCAGCTTAGATGGGCAAAACAATGAGCAGTTCTTC.

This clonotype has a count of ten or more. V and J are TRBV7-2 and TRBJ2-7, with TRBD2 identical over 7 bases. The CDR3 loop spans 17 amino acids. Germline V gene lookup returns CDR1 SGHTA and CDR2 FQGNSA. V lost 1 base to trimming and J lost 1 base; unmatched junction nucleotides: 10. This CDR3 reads CASSLGSRGGRSYEQYF. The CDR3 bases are TGTGCCAGCAGCTTAGGGTCCCGGGGAGGGCGATCCTACGAGCAGTACTTC.

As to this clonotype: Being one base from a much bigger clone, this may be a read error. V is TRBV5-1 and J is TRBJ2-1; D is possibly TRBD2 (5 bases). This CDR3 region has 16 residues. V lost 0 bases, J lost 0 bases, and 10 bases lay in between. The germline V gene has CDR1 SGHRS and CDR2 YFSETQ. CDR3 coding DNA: TGCGCCAGCAGCTTGGGGTGCGGGTCCTCCTACAATGAGCAGTTCTTC. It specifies CASSLGCGSSYNEQFF.

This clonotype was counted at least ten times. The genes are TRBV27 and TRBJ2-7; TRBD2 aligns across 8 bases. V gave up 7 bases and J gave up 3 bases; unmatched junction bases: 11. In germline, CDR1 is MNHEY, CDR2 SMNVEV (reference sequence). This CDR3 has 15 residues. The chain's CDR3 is CASKPNGLAGYEQYF. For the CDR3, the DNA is TGTGCCAGCAAGCCCAACGGACTAGCAGGCTACGAGCAGTACTTC.

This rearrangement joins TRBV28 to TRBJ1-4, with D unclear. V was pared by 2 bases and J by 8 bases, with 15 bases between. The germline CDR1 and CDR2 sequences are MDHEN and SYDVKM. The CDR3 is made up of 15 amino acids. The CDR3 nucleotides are TGTGCCAGCAGTTTACCCCACGGGGTCGGGGAAAAACTGTTTTTT. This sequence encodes CASSLPHGVGEKLFF.

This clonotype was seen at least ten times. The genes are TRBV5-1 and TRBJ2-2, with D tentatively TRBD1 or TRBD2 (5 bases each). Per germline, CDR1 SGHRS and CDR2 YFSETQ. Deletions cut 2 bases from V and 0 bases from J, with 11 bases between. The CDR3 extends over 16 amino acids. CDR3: CASSLRGRSNTGELFF. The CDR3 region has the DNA TGCGCCAGCAGCTTAAGGGGACGGTCGAACACCGGGGAGCTGTTTTTT.

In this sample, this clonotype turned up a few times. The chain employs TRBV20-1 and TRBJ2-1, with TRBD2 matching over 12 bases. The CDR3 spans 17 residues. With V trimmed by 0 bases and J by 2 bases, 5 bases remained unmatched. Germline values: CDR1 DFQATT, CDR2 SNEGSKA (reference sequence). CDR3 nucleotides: TGCAGTGCTAGAGACGTATGGACTAGCGGGACCTACAATGAGCAGTTCTTC. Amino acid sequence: CSARDVWTSGTYNEQFF.